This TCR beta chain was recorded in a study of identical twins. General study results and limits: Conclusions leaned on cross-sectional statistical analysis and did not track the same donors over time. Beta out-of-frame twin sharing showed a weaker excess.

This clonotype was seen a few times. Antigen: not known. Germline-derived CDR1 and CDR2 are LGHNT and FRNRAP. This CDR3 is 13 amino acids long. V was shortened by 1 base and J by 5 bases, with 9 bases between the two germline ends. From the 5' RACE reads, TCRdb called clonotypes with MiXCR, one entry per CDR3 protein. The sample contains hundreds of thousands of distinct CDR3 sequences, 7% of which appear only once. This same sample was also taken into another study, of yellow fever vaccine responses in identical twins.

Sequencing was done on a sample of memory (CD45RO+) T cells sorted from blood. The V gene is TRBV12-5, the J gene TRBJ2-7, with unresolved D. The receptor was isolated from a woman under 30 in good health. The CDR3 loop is CASGLERNHEQYF. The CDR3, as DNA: TGTGCTAGTGGTTTGGAACGGAACCACGAGCAGTACTTC.